The 12 T cell receptor beta chains listed next were all sequenced from one sample in a study of technical replicates of blood from a handful of donors. Assay used: immunoSEQ multiplex PCR; TCRdb lists only in-frame clones, some missing. The data show 60,000 to 65,000 clones, 70% to 90% seen once. The sample consisted of PBMCs. The origin of the receptors is a human donor in good health. Some clones in this sample may be carry-over from other donors' samples.

This sequence joins TRBV7-3 and TRBJ2-3; unclear D gene. The CDR3 is 13 residues long. Germline V gene sequence: CDR1 SGHTA, CDR2 FQGTGA. V dropped 4 bases and J dropped 5 bases, with 10 bases sitting between them. The CDR3 DNA follows: TGTGCCAGCAGCTCCCCCCCTCTAGATACGCAGTATTTT. Translating gives CASSSPPLDTQYF.

V gene TRBV5-6 combines with J gene TRBJ1-2, with D possibly TRBD1 on 6 matching bases. The CDR3 contains 15 residues. Germline CDR1 is SGHDT and CDR2 is YYEEEE. The V end was cut by 0 bases, the J end by 6 bases, with 15 bases between. The CDR3 DNA reads TGTGCCAGCAGCTTGGTTGCAGGGAGGGGGGATGGCTACACCTTC. Its protein product is CASSLVAGRGDGYTF.

V gene TRBV5-1 combines with J gene TRBJ2-2, with TRBD2 identical over 8 bases. Germline V CDR1 and CDR2: SGHRS, YFSETQ. V was pared by 4 bases and J by 4 bases, with 15 bases of the junction left unmatched. The CDR3 is made up of 18 amino acids. The CDR3 loop reads CASSPRSSGSVFTGELFF. The CDR3 nucleotides read TGCGCCAGCAGCCCCCGATCCAGCGGGAGTGTCTTCACCGGGGAGCTGTTTTTT.

This sequence joins TRBV4-1 and TRBJ1-3; D is possibly TRBD1 (5 bases). This CDR3 spans 16 amino acids. V was shortened by 3 bases and J by 2 bases, with 14 bases between the two germline ends. Germline V gene sequence: CDR1 MGHRA, CDR2 YSYEKL. This CDR3 reads CASSQWERGAGNTIYF. The CDR3 DNA reads TGCGCCAGCAGCCAGTGGGAAAGGGGCGCTGGAAACACCATATATTTT.

The chain employs TRBV11-2 and TRBJ2-7; D perhaps matches TRBD1 (5 bases). Trimming cost V 6 bases and J 0 bases, with 6 bases left between them. Germline values: CDR1 SGHAT, CDR2 FQNNGV. This CDR3 is built from 12 residues. Written as DNA, the CDR3 is TGTGCCAGCAGTGACAGCTCCTACGAGCAGTACTTC. Translating it yields CASSDSSYEQYF.

This chain uses TRBV21-1 with TRBJ2-7; TRBD2 was called by the table and not checked on the DNA. TRBV21-1 is termed a pseudogene. This CDR3 contains 12 residues. The CDR3 DNA follows: TGTGCCAGCAGCAGGGGGGGCTACGAGCAGTACTTC. Encoded protein: CASSRGGYEQYF.

The J gene is TRBJ2-3, the V gene TRBV5-1; TRBD2 matches at 10 bases. CDR3 size: 16 residues. J was trimmed by 3 bases and V by 2 bases; bases with no gene match: 6. Germline assignment: CDR1 SGHRS and CDR2 YFSETQ. For the CDR3, the DNA is TGCGCCAGCAGCTTAGCGGGAGGGCACCAAACAGATACGCAGTATTTT. It specifies CASSLAGGHQTDTQYF.

The chain's CDR3 is CAWGSLSYGYTF. The CDR3 coding sequence is TGTGCCTGGGGTTCCCTGAGCTATGGCTACACCTTC. The rearrangement uses TRBV30 and TRBJ1-2; no firm D call. V lost 5 bases, J lost 4 bases, and 11 bases lay in between. The CDR3 is 12 amino acids. CDR1 GTSNPN and CDR2 SVGIG come from the germline V gene (reference sequence).

The rearrangement links TRBV13 to TRBJ1-4, with D tentatively TRBD1 (6 bases). V shed 4 bases and J shed 5 bases, with 11 bases lying between them. From germline, CDR1 is PRHDT and CDR2 FYEKMQ (reference sequence). The CDR3 has 14 amino acids. The CDR3 sequence: CASSSRTVNEKLFF. In nucleotides, the CDR3 is TGTGCCAGCAGCTCCAGGACAGTCAATGAAAAACTGTTTTTT.

The V call is TRBV5-1, the J call TRBJ2-1; perhaps TRBD2 as D (6 bases). This CDR3 contains 13 residues. Trimming removed 5 bases from V and 7 bases from J, with 13 bases in between. Per the germline V gene, CDR1 is SGHRS and CDR2 is YFSETQ. CDR3 bases: TGCGCCAGCAGGCGAACTAGCACAAATGAGCAGTTCTTC. This codes for CASRRTSTNEQFF. The entire variable domain, with the rest obtained from reference TRBV5-1 and TRBJ2-1, is as follows: KAGVTQTPRYLIKTRGQQVTLSCSPISGHRSVSWYQQTPGQGLQFLFEYFSETQRNKGNFPGRFSGRQFSNSRSEMNVSTLELGDSALYLCASRRTSTNEQFFGPGTRLTVL.

The chain employs TRBV2 and TRBJ2-1; a weak D match, TRBD2 (5 bases). V was cut by 6 bases and J by 7 bases, with 10 bases left in between. From germline, CDR1 is SNHLY and CDR2 FYNNEI. This CDR3 has 12 residues. The CDR3 region is CASSGRGNEQFF. The DNA for the CDR3 is TGTGCCAGCAGCGGTCGAGGGAATGAGCAGTTCTTC.

The sample holds one count of this clone. The chain couples TRBV10-3 to TRBJ2-7, with 8 positions matching TRBD2. J gave up 2 bases and V 8 bases, and 8 bases lay outside the gene matches. The CDR3 is 14 amino acids. The germline V gene has CDR1 ENHRY and CDR2 SYGVKD. CDR3 loop: CAIRADGRAYEQYF. Here the CDR3 DNA reads TGTGCCATCCGGGCCGACGGGAGGGCCTACGAGCAGTACTTC.